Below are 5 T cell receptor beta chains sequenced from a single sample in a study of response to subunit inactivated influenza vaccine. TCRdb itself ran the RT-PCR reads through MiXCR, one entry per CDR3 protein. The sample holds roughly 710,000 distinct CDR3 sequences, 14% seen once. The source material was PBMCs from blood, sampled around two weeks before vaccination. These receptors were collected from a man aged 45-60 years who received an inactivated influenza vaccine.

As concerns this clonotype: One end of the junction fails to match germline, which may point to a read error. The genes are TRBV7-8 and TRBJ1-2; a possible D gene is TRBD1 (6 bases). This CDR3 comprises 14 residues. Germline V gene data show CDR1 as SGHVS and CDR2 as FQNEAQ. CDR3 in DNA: TGTGCCAGCAGCTTAGGGGATACCACAGGGTTCCGGGACTTC. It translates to CASSLGDTTGFRDF.

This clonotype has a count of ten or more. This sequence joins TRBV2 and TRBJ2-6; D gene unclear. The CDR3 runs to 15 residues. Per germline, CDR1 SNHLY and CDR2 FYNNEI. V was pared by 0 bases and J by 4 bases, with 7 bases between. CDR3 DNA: TGTGCCAGCAGTGAAGCCCCTTCGGGGGCCAACGTCCTGACTTTC. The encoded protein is CASSEAPSGANVLTF.

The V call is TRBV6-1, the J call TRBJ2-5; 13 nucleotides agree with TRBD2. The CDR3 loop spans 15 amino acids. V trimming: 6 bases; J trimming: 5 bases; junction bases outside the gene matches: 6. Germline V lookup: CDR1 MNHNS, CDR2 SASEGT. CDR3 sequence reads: CASSTSGGEEETQYF. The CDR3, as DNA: TGTGCCAGCAGCACTAGCGGGGGGGAAGAGGAGACCCAGTACTTC.

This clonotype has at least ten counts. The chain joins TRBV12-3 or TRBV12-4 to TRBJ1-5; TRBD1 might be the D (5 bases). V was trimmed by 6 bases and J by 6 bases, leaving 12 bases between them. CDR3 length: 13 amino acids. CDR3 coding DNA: TGTGCCAGCAGCCCGGGGGATGGTCAGCCCCAGCATTTT. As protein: CASSPGDGQPQHF.

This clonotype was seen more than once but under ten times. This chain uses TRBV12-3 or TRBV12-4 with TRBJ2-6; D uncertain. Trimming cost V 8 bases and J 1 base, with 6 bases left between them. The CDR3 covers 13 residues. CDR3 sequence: CASRLSGANVLTF. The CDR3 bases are TGTGCCAGCCGACTTTCTGGGGCCAACGTCCTGACTTTC.